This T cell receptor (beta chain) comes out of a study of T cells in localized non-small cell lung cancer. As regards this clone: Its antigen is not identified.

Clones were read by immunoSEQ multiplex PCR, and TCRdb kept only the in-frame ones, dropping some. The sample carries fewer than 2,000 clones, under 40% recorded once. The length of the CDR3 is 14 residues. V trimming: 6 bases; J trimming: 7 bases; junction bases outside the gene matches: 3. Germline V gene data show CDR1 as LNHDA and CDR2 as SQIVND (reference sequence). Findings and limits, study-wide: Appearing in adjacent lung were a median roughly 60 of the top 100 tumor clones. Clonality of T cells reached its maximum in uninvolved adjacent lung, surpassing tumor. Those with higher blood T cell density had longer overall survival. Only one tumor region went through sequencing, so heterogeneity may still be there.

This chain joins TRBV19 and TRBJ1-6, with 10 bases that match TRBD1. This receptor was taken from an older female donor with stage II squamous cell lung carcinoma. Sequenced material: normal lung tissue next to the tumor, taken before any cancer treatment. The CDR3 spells CASRADRGNSPLHF. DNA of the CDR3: TGTGCCAGTAGGGCGGACAGGGGGAATTCACCCCTCCACTTT.